The TCR beta chain described here comes from a study of blood T cell repertoires in COVID-19. CDR3 size: 13 residues. Per germline, CDR1 MRHNA and CDR2 SNTAGT. The V and J ends lost 5 bases and 1 base respectively, with 6 bases between them. Seattle cases were enrolled at active infection and followed longitudinally. Per the authors' pipeline: Nucleated cell counts were estimated from reference gene primer amplification. The table came from immunoSEQ multiplex PCR; TCRdb's copy has only in-frame clones and leaves some out. That table furnishes V, J and clone size, whereas the DNA furnished D and trimming. This repertoire shows 200,000 to 300,000 clones, about nine tenths found once; its top ten account for more than 0.65%.

Sequencing was performed on peripheral blood. This receptor was taken from a man aged 25-40 years with COVID-19, enrolled during active disease. V and J are TRBV6-4 and TRBJ1-5; no clear D gene. CDR3: CASSTQSNQPQHF. The CDR3 DNA sequence: TGTGCCAGCAGTACACAGAGCAATCAGCCCCAGCATTTT.